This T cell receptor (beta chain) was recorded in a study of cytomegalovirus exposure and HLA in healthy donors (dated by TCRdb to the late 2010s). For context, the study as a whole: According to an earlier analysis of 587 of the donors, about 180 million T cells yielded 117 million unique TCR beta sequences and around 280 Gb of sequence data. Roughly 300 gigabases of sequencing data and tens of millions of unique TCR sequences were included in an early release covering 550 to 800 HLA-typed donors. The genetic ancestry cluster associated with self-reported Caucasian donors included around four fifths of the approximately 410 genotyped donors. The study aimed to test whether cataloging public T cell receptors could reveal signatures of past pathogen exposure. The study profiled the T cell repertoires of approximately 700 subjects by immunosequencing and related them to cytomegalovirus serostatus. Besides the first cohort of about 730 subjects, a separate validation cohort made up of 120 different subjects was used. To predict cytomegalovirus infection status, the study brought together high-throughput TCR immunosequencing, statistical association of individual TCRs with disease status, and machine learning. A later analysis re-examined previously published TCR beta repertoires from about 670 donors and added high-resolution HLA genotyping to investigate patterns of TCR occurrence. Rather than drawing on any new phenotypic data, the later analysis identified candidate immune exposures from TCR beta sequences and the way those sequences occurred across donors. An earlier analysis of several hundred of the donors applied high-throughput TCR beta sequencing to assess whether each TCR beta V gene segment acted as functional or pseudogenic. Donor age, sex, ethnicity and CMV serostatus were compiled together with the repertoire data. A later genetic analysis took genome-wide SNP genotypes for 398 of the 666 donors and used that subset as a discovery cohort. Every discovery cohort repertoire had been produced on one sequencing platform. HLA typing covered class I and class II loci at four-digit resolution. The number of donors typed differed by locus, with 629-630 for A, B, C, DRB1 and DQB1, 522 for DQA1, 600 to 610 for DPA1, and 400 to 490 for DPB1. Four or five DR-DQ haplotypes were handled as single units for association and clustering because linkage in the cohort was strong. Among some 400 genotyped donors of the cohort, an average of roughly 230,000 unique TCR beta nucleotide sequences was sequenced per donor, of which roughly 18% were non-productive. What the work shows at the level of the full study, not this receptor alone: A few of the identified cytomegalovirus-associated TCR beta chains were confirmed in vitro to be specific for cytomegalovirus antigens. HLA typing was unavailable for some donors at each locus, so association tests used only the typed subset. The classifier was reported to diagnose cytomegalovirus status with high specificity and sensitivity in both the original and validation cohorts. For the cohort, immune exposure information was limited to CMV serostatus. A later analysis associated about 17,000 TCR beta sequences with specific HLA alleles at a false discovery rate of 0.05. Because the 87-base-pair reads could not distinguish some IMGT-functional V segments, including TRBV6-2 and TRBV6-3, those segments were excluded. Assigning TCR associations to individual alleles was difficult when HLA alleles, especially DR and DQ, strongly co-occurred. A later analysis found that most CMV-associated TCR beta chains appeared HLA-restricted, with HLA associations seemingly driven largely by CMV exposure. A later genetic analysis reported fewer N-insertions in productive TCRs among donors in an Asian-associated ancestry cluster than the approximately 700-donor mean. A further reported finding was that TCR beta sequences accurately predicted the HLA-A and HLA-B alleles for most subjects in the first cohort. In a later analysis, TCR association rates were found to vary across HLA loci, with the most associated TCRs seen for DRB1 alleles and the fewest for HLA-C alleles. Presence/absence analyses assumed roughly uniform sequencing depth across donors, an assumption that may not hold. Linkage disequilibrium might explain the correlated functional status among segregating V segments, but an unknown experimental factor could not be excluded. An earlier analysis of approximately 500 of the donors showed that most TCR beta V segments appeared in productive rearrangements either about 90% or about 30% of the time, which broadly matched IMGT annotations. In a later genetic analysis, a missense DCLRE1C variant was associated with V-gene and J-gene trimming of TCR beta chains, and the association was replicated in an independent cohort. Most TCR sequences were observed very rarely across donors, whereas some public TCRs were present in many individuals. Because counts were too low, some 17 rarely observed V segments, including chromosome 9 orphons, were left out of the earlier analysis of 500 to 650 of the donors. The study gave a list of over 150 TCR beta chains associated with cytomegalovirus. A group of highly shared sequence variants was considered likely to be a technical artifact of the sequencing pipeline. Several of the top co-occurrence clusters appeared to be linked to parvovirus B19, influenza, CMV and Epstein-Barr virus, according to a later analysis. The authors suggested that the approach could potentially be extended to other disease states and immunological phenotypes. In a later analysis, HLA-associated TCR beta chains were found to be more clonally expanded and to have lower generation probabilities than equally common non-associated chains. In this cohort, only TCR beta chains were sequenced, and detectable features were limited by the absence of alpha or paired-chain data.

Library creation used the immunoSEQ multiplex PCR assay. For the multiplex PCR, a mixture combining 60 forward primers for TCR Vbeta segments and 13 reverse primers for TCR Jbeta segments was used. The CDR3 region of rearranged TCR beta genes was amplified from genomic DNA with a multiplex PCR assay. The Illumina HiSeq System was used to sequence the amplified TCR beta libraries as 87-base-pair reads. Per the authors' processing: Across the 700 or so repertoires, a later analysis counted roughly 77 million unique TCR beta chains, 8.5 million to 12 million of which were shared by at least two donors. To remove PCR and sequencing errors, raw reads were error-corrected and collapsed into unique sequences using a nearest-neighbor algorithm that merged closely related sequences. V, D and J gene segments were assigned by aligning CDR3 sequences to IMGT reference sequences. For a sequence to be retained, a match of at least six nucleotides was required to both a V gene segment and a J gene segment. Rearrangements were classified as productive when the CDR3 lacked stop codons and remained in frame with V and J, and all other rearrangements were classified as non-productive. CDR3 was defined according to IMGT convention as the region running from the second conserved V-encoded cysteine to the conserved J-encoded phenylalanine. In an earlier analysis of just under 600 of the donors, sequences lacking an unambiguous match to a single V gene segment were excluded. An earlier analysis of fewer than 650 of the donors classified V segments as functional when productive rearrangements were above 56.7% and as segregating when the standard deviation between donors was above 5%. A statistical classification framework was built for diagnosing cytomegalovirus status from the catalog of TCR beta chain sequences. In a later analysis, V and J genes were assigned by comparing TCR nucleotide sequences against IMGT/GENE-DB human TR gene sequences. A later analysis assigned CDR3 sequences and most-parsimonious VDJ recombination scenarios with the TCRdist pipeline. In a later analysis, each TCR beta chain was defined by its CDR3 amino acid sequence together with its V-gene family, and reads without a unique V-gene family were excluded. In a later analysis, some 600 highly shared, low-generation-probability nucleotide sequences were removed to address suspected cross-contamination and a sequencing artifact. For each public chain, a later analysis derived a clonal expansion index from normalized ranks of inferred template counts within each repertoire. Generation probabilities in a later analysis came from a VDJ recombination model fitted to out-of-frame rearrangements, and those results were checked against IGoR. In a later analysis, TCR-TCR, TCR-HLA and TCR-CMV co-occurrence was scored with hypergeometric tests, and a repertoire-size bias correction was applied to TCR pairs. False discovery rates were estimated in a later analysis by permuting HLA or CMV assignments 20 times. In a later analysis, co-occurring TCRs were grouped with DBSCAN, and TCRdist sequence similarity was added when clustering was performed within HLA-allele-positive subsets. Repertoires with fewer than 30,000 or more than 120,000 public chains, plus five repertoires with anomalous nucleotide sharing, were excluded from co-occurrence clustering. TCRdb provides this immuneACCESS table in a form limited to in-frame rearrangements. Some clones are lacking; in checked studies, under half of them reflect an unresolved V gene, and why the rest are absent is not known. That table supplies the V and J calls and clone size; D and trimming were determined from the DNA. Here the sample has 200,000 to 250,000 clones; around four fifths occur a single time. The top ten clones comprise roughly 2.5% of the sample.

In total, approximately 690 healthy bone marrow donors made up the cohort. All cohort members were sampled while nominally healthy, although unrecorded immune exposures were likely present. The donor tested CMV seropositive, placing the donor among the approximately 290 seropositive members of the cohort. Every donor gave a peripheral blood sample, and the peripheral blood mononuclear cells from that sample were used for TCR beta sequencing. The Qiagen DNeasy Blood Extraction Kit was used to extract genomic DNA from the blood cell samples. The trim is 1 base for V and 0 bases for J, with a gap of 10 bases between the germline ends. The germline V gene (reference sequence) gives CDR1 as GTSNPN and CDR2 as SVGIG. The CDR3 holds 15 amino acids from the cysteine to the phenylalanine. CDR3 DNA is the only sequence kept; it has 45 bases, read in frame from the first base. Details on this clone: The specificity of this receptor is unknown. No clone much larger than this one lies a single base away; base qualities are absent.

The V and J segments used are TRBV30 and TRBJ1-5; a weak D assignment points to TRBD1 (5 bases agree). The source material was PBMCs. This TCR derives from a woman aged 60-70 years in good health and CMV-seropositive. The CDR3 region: CAWSDSRVSNQPQHF. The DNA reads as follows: TGTGCCTGGAGTGACTCCAGGGTTAGCAATCAGCCCCAGCATTTT.